This T cell receptor (beta chain) is from a study of OX40 agonist ivuxolimab in advanced cancers. Study-wide background: Patients were infused with ivuxolimab every 2 weeks at 0.01 to 10 mg/kg. Of the participants, around 43% had some prior anti-PD-1, anti-PD-L1 or anti-CTLA-4 therapy, which was allowed. Three individuals attained partial responses, comprising one hepatocellular carcinoma case and two cutaneous melanoma cases. Overall study findings and caveats: The study found that CD8+ T cells averaged more expanded clones than CD4+.

The repertoire was sequenced with immunoSEQ multiplex PCR; TCRdb's copy has only in-frame clones and lacks some. The data hold more than 60,000 clones, with roughly nine tenths observed a single time. This CDR3 has 15 amino acids. The V gene's germline CDR1 is SGHNT and CDR2 YENEEA. V lost 1 base and J 0 bases, leaving 7 bases between the germline ends. For this clone: Its cognate antigen is unknown.

Sequenced material: CD4+ or CD8+ T cells sorted from blood, taken in a trial of the OX40 agonist ivuxolimab. V gene TRBV11-3 combines with J gene TRBJ1-3; D ambiguous. The TCR originated in an adult with an advanced solid tumor such as melanoma, head and neck, liver or kidney cancer. The DNA for the CDR3 is TGTGCCAGCAGCTTAGGTGGCAGCTCTGGAAACACCATATATTTT. It specifies CASSLGGSSGNTIYF.